This T cell receptor beta chain came from a study of cytomegalovirus exposure and HLA in healthy donors. The PCR ran on 60 Vbeta and 13 Jbeta primers. The repertoire was sequenced with immunoSEQ multiplex PCR; TCRdb's copy has only in-frame clones and lacks some. The sample records some 150,000 clones, over 70% being singletons. This clone was detected only once. This CDR3 comprises 14 residues. J was trimmed by 6 bases and V by 5 bases; bases with no gene match: 5. From germline, CDR1 is SNHLY and CDR2 FYNNEI. This receptor was identified in a middle-aged woman in good health and CMV-seronegative. This sequence joins TRBV2 and TRBJ1-5; 9 nucleotides align to TRBD1. What was sequenced was PBMCs. CDR3 amino acids: CASSPQGAGQPQHF. CDR3 in DNA: TGTGCCAGCAGTCCACAGGGGGCAGGTCAGCCCCAGCATTTT.